Below, one T cell receptor (beta chain) is given with its context. Germline V gene lookup returns CDR1 SGHTA and CDR2 FQGTGA. Trimming stripped 5 bases from V and 5 bases from J, with 13 bases between. CDR3 size: 14 residues. Per the authors' pipeline: Estimates of nucleated cell counts were drawn from the amplification of reference gene primers. TCRdb keeps only in-frame clones here, not all; method: immunoSEQ multiplex PCR. V and J calls and clone size are given by that table; D and trimming were obtained from the DNA. Here the sample spans about 220,000 clones, 75% to 90% being singletons. These data belong to a study of blood T cell repertoires in COVID-19. Overall study: Both acute and convalescent COVID-19 samples were obtained from the United States, Italy and Spain. PBMCs, B-cell-depleted T cells, or T cells were the source of the cDNA or gDNA that made up the material.

The specimen sequenced was peripheral blood. V gene TRBV7-3 combines with J gene TRBJ2-1; D gene ambiguous. The origin of this receptor is a human donor in a cohort sampled during active COVID-19. CDR3 DNA: TGTGCCAGCAGCCTGGGCAGATGGGACAATGAGCAGTTCTTC. This translates into CASSLGRWDNEQFF. Filled out from reference TRBV7-3 and TRBJ2-1, the complete variable domain reads GAGVSQTPSNKVTEKGKYVELRCDPISGHTALYWYRQSLGQGPEFLIYFQGTGAADDSGLPNDRFFAVRPEGSVSTLKIQRTERGDSAVYLCASSLGRWDNEQFFGPGTRLTVL.